A selection of T cell receptor beta chains follows, all from one sample in a study of shared clonotypes between healthy human individuals. Sequencing used immunoSEQ multiplex PCR; TCRdb keeps in-frame clones, though not all of them. The sample comprises under 200,000 clones, over 80% of which are singletons, and approximately 0.07% rests with the top ten. What was sequenced was naive CD4+ T cells sorted from blood. The source of these receptors is a woman aged 25 to 39 in good health. CDR3s include the opening cysteine and the closing phenylalanine or tryptophan. D genes are given only for firm matches. Clone size appears in some rows only: once, few, many, or a class for an expanded clone.

clone size	D gene	J gene	V gene	CDR3 DNA	CDR3 protein
few	.	TRBJ2-7	TRBV5-1	TGCGCCAGCAGACCCGACACCAACACCAGGCAGTACTTC	CASRPDTNTRQYF
.	.	TRBJ2-7	TRBV6-5	TGTGCCAGCAGTGTGCAATTGGCCGGCGAGCAGTACTTC	CASSVQLAGEQYF
.	.	TRBJ2-2	TRBV5-6	TGTGCCAGCAGCTGGGGACAGAACACCGGGGAGCTGTTTTTT	CASSWGQNTGELFF
few	TRBD1	TRBJ2-7	TRBV27	TGTGCCAGCAGTCCGCAGGGCAGGGGGCGAACCCACGAGCAGTACTTC	CASSPQGRGRTHEQYF
.	TRBD1	TRBJ2-7	TRBV15	TGTGCCACCAGCAGGGGACAGGGGGGGACCTACGAGCAGTACTTC	CATSRGQGGTYEQYF
once	.	TRBJ1-6	TRBV6-6	TGTGCCAGCAGTATCAGGACACCGAATAATTCACCCCTCCACTTT	CASSIRTPNNSPLHF
.	.	TRBJ1-2	TRBV5-1	TGCGCCAGCAGCTTCGCAAACTGGAACTATGGCTACACCTTC	CASSFANWNYGYTF
.	.	TRBJ1-1	TRBV2	TGTGCCAGCAGTGGAGCAGAAGCTTTCTTT	CASSGAEAFF
.	TRBD1	TRBJ1-1	TRBV5-1	TGCGCCAGCAGCACAGGGGTGAACACTGAAGCTTTCTTT	CASSTGVNTEAFF
.	.	TRBJ1-4	TRBV5-4	TGTGCCAGCAGCTTGGACAGGAACGATGAAAAACTGTTTTTT	CASSLDRNDEKLFF
.	.	TRBJ1-1	TRBV7-9	TGTGCCAGCAGCCCGGGGGGATGGGATGTCACTGAAGCTTTCTTT	CASSPGGWDVTEAFF